This is a list of T cell receptor beta chains from one sample in a study of vaccination and CD4 T cells after COVID-19. TCRdb processed the PCR reads anew with MiXCR; each CDR3 protein has one entry. The data hold 23,000 or so distinct CDR3 sequences, with 30% observed a single time. These receptors' antigens are unknown. Specimen: CD4+ T cells from blood, cultured in vitro, collected about 7 months after SARS-CoV-2 vaccination. The receptors were gathered from a human donor who had recovered from COVID-19. The conserved cysteine and the conserved F or W are not part of the CDR3 here. The D gene is left open where the match is weak.

V	J	D	CDR3
TRBV28	TRBJ2-7	TRBD2	ASRTPSGAIYEQY
TRBV5-4	TRBJ1-2	.	ASSLDSYGYT
TRBV28	TRBJ1-1	TRBD1	ASSFWTGGGMNTEAF
TRBV4-1	TRBJ2-3	.	ASSQEGGPQY
TRBV6-4	TRBJ2-3	.	ASSEGTSTDTQY
TRBV2	TRBJ2-5	TRBD1	ASTRDRGAQETQY
TRBV5-4	TRBJ1-2	TRBD1	ASSLQGQNYGYT
TRBV7-9	TRBJ2-3	.	ASSAITDTQY
TRBV6-5	TRBJ2-7	.	ASSLQGARGYEQY
TRBV28	TRBJ2-7	TRBD2	ASSKTSGSF
TRBV20-1	TRBJ2-3	TRBD2	SAPVAGGTDTQY
TRBV6-5	TRBJ1-1	.	ASSYFADTEAF
TRBV18	TRBJ1-6	TRBD1	ASSPAGTGVSPLH
TRBV15	TRBJ1-5	TRBD1	ATSSGQGNQPQH
TRBV12-3/TRBV12-4	TRBJ1-5	.	ASRGSGPHQPQH
TRBV28	TRBJ2-7	TRBD2	ASSTAGGSLEQY
TRBV20-1	TRBJ1-1	.	SAGSGMNTEAF
TRBV28	TRBJ2-1	.	ASSPAGVPNEQF
TRBV7-2	TRBJ2-5	.	ASSLFLTGDRTQY
TRBV6-1	TRBJ1-6	TRBD1	ASRPPGTDNSPLH
TRBV29-1	TRBJ1-2	.	SVEVGDYGYT
TRBV6-1	TRBJ1-5	.	ASSAPGGQPQH
TRBV28	TRBJ2-3	.	ASSLIDGRTDTQY
TRBV20-1	TRBJ2-3	TRBD2	SARTSGSLADTQY
TRBV7-2	TRBJ2-7	.	ASSFTGSLSYEQY
TRBV7-2	TRBJ1-5	.	VSAFGRDQPQH
TRBV7-8	TRBJ2-7	TRBD1	ASSVGTGSLQQY
TRBV20-1	TRBJ1-1	TRBD1	SARGTGDTEAF
TRBV28	TRBJ1-2	.	ASSLGTSRGYT
TRBV6-5	TRBJ1-1	.	ASSYGHRVNTEAF
TRBV10-3	TRBJ1-5	TRBD1	AIRPGQDSNQPQH
TRBV24-1	TRBJ2-3	.	ATSLGTPTDTQY
TRBV7-9	TRBJ2-2	TRBD2	ASSPRLAGASDGELF
TRBV6-4	TRBJ2-6	.	ASSDSTGSGANVLT
TRBV6-1	TRBJ2-1	TRBD2	ASRTPRGDPSSYNEQF
TRBV6-1	TRBJ2-7	TRBD1	ASRTNEWDRDYEQY
TRBV6-2/TRBV6-3	TRBJ1-6	.	ASPRINSPLH
TRBV25-1	TRBJ1-2	.	ASSEWGRQGYT
TRBV20-1	TRBJ2-2	.	SARDLAMAGELF
TRBV18	TRBJ1-1	.	ASSPTRGGRPEAF
TRBV24-1	TRBJ2-1	TRBD2	ATSDFSGRSEQF
TRBV28	TRBJ2-1	.	ASSRNEQF
TRBV7-3	TRBJ2-3	.	ASSHQVTDTQY
TRBV28	TRBJ1-5	.	ASSVISSNQPQH
TRBV28	TRBJ2-7	.	ASSLPDRDWEQY
TRBV7-8	TRBJ2-7	.	ASSLEAGTLTVEQY
TRBV7-8	TRBJ2-7	.	ASSLAGGLSYEQY
TRBV28	TRBJ2-3	.	ASSSRSPYTDTQY
TRBV6-1	TRBJ1-5	TRBD1	ASRGGTVNQPQH
TRBV20-1	TRBJ2-1	.	SAARLVYYNEQF
TRBV4-2	TRBJ2-2	TRBD2	ASSPHGASGYTGELF
TRBV7-2	TRBJ2-5	TRBD1	ASSRQDRAQETQY
TRBV7-3	TRBJ2-1	TRBD1	ASSPDRSSYNEQF
TRBV6-1	TRBJ2-7	.	ASSRRRGDYEQY